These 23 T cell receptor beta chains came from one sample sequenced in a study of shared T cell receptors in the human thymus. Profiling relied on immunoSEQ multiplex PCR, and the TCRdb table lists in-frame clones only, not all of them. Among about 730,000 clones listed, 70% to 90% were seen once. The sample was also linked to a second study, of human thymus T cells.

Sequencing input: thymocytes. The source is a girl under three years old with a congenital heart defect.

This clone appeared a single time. CDR3 coding DNA: TGTGCCAGCAGTGCAAGTGGGGGGGGGCGGGGGCAGTTCTTC. Amino acids: CASSASGGGRGQFF. The chain recombines TRBV27 with TRBJ2-1; weak D call: TRBD2 (7 bases). Germline-derived CDR1 and CDR2 are MNHEY and SMNVEV (reference sequence). The CDR3 length is 14 residues. V was pared by 5 bases and J by 12 bases, with 20 bases between.

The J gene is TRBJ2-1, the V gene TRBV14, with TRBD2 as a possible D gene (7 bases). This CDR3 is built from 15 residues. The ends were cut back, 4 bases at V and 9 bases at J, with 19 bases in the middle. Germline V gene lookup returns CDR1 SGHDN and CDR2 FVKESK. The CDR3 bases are TGTGCCAGCAGCCCGGAGGGGAGGGGGGGCCTTGAGCAGTTCTTC. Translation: CASSPEGRGGLEQFF.

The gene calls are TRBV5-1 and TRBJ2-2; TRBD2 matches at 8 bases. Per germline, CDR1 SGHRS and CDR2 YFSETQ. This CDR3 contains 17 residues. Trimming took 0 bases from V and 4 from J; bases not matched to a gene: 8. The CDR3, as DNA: TGCGCCAGCAGCTTGGAGGTGGGGGGACTAGTCACCGGGGAGCTGTTTTTT. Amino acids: CASSLEVGGLVTGELFF. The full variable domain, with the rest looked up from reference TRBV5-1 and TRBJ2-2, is KAGVTQTPRYLIKTRGQQVTLSCSPISGHRSVSWYQQTPGQGLQFLFEYFSETQRNKGNFPGRFSGRQFSNSRSEMNVSTLELGDSALYLCASSLEVGGLVTGELFFGEGSRLTVL.

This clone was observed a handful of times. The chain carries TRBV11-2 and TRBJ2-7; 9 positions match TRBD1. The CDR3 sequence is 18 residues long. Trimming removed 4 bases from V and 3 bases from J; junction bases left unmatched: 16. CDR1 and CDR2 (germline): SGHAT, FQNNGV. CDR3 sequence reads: CASSSLTGTGIRYYEQYF. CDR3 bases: TGTGCCAGCAGCTCCTTAACCGGGACAGGGATTAGATACTACGAGCAGTACTTC.

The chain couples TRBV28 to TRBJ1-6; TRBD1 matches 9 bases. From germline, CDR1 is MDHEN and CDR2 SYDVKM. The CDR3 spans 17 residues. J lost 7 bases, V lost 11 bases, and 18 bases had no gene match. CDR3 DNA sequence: TGTGCCGCCTGCGCCGGGGACAGGGTCTATGGAAATTCACCCCTCCACTTT. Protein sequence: CAACAGDRVYGNSPLHF.

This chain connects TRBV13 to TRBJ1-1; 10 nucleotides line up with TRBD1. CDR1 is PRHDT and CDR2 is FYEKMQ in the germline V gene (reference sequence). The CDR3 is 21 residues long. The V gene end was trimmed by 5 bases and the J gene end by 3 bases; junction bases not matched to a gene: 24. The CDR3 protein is CASSPQGQGKLFSVGDTEAFF. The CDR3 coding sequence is TGTGCCAGCAGCCCCCAGGGACAGGGGAAGTTGTTTTCAGTTGGGGACACTGAAGCTTTCTTT.

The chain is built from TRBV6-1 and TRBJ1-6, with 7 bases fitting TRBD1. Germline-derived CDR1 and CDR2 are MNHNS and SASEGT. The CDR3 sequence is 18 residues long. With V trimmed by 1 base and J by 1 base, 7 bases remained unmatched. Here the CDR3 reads CASSEGADRASYNSPLHF. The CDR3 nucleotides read TGTGCCAGCAGTGAAGGAGCTGACAGGGCATCCTATAATTCACCCCTCCACTTT.

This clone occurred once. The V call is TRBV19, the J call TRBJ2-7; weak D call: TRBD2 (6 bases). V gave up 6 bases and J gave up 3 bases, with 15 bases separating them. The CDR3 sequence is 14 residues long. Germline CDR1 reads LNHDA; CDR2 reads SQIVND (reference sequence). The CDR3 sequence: CASSIGGDLYEQYF. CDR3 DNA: TGTGCCAGTAGCATTGGAGGGGACCTCTACGAGCAGTACTTC.

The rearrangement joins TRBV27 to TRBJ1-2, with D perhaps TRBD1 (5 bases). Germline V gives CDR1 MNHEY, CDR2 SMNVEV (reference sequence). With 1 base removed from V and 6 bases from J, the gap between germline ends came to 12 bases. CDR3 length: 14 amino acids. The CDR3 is CASSLLGPRDGYTF. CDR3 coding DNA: TGTGCCAGCAGTTTATTGGGGCCCCGGGATGGCTACACCTTC.

The CDR3 sequence is CASSSHPGLAGGTDTQYF. The CDR3 DNA is TGTGCCAGCAGCTCCCACCCGGGACTAGCGGGGGGCACAGATACGCAGTATTTT. This chain links TRBV7-2 with TRBJ2-3, with TRBD2 identical over 14 bases. V gave up 4 bases and J gave up 1 base; unmatched junction bases: 7. Germline V gives CDR1 SGHTA, CDR2 FQGNSA. This CDR3 spans 18 amino acids.

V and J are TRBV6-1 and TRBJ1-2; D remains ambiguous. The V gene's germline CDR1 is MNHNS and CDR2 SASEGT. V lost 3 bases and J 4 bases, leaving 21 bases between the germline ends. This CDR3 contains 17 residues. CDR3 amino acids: CASSDPREGKEFYGYTF. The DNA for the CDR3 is TGTGCCAGCAGTGACCCAAGGGAGGGTAAGGAATTCTATGGCTACACCTTC.

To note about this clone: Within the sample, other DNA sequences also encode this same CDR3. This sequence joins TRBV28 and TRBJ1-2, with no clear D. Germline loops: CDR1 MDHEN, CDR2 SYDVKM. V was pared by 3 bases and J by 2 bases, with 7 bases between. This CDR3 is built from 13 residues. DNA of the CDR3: TGTGCCAGCAGTTTGGGAGGGAACTATGGCTACACCTTC. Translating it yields CASSLGGNYGYTF.

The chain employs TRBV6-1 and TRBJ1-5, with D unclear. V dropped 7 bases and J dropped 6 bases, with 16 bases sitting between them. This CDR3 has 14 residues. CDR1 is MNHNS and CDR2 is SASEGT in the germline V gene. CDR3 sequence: CASNLPREGQPQHF. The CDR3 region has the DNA TGTGCCAGCAATCTCCCGCGGGAAGGTCAGCCCCAGCATTTT.

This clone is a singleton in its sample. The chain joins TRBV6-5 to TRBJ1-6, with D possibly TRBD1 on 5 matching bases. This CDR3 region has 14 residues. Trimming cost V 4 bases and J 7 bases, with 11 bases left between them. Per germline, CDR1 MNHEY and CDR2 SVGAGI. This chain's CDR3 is CASSSIGVNSPLHF. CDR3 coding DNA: TGTGCCAGCAGTTCAATAGGGGTGAATTCACCCCTCCACTTT.

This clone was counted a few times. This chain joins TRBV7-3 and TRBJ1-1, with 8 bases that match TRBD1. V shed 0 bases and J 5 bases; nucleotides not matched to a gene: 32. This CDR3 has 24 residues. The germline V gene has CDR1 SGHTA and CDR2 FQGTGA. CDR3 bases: TGTGCCAGCAGCTTAACAGGGGTTAAGGGCAGCGAGGGGCGACAGGGGTTGAGGTGGACTGAAGCTTTCTTT. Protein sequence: CASSLTGVKGSEGRQGLRWTEAFF.

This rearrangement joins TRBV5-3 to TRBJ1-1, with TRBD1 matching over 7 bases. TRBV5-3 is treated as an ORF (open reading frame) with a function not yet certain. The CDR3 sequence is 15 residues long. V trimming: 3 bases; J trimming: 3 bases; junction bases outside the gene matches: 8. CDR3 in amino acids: CARSSRTGSHTEAFF. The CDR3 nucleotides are TGTGCCAGAAGCTCCCGGACAGGTAGCCACACTGAAGCTTTCTTT.

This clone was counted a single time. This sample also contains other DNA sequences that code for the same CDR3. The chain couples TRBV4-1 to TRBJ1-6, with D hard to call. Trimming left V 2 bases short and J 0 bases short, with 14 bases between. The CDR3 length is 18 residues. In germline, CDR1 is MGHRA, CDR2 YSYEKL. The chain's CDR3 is CASSQNTDGSSYNSPLHF. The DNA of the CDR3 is TGCGCCAGCAGCCAAAACACGGACGGGAGCTCCTATAATTCACCCCTCCACTTT.

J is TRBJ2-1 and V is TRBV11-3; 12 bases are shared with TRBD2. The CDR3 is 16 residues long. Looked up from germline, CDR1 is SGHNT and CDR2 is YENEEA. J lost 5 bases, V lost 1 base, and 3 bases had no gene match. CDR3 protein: CASSLGGLAGDNEQFF. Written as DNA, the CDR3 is TGTGCCAGCAGCTTAGGGGGACTAGCGGGCGACAATGAGCAGTTCTTC.

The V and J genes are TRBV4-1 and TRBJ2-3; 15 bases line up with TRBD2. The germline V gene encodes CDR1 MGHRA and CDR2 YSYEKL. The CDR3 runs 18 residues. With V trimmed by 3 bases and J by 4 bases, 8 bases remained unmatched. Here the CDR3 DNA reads TGCGCCAGCAGCCAGACCGGGACTAGCGGGGGGAGGGCAGATACGCAGTATTTT. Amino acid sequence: CASSQTGTSGGRADTQYF.

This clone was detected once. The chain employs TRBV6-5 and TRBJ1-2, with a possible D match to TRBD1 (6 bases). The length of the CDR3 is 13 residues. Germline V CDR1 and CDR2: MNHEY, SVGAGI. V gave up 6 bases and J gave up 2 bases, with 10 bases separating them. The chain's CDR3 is CASRGATNYGYTF. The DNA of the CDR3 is TGTGCCAGCAGGGGGGCGACGAACTATGGCTACACCTTC.

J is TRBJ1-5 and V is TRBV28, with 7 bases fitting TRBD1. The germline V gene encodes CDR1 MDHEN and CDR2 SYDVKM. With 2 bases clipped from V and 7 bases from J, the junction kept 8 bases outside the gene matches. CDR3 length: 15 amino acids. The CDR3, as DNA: TGTGCCAGCAGTTTACCGCGACAGGGCGGACAGCCCCAGCATTTT. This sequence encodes CASSLPRQGGQPQHF. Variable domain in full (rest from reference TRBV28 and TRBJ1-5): DVKVTQSSRYLVKRTGEKVFLECVQDMDHENMFWYRQDPGLGLRLIYFSYDVKMKEKGDIPEGYSVSREKKERFSLILESASTNQTSMYLCASSLPRQGGQPQHFGDGTRLSIL.

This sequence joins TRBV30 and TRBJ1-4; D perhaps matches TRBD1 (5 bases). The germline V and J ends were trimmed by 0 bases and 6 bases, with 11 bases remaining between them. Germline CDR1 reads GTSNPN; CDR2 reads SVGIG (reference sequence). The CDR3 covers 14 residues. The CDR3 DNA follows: TGTGCCTGGAGTGTGCCCAGGGAGGATGAAAAACTGTTTTTT. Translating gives CAWSVPREDEKLFF.

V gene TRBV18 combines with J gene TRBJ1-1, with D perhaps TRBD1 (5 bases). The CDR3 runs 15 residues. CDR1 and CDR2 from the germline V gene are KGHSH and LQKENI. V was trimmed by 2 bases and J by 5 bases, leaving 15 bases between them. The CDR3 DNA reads TGTGCCAGCTCACCAAACGGGGGGTGGTTGACTGAAGCTTTCTTT. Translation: CASSPNGGWLTEAFF.